Described below is a single TCR beta chain sequence and its context. From the approximately 120-subject validation cohort, which was separate from the roughly 670-subject first cohort, the donors were drawn. TCRdb's table, derived via immunoSEQ multiplex PCR, lists solely in-frame clones and lacks some. The table records 65,000 or so clones, about 91% of them present only once. The sample comes from a study of cytomegalovirus exposure and HLA in healthy donors. Study overall: The 120 or so validation repertoires used a platform that matched the one used for the approximately 670 first-cohort repertoires, as a later analysis reported.

Germline V gene sequence: CDR1 MNHNY, CDR2 SVGAGI (reference sequence). The CDR3 loop spans 15 amino acids. V trimming: 6 bases; J trimming: 3 bases; junction bases outside the gene matches: 10. Sequencing input: PBMCs. This rearrangement joins TRBV6-6 to TRBJ1-1, with TRBD1 identical over 7 bases. This receptor was taken from a woman aged 18-35 years in good health and CMV-seronegative. CDR3 DNA: TGTGCCAGCAGATCCAGGGGACAGTTTTACACTGAAGCTTTCTTT. Translation: CASRSRGQFYTEAFF.